This TCR beta chain comes out of a study of metastatic and nonmetastatic thyroid tumors. Study at large: Repertoire comparison spanned blood and tumor or nodule tissue of malignant and benign thyroid patients.

How the authors handled the data: A classifier of distant metastasis in papillary thyroid cancer was built from CDR3 differences (across clinicopathological groups). TCRdb redid the clone calls on the PCR reads using MiXCR. TCRdb's processing, not the study's, gives the V and J calls here. The sample lists roughly 30,000 clones, approximately 22% occurring once. CDR3 length equals 14 residues. Looked up from germline, CDR1 is DFQATT and CDR2 is SNEGSKA (reference sequence). V lost 5 bases to trimming and J lost 4 bases; unmatched junction nucleotides: 7. This clone showed up many times. All patients were untreated before thyroid surgery.

The sequenced material came from blood. The clonotype was recovered from a female donor with papillary thyroid cancer or a benign thyroid nodule (not recorded which). Some clones in this sample may be carry-over from other donors' samples. J is TRBJ2-7 and V is TRBV20-1; TRBD2 matches 11 bases. CDR3 nucleotides: TGCAGTGCTCATCCTAGCGGGAGGATTTACGAGCAGTACTTC. Its translation is CSAHPSGRIYEQYF.